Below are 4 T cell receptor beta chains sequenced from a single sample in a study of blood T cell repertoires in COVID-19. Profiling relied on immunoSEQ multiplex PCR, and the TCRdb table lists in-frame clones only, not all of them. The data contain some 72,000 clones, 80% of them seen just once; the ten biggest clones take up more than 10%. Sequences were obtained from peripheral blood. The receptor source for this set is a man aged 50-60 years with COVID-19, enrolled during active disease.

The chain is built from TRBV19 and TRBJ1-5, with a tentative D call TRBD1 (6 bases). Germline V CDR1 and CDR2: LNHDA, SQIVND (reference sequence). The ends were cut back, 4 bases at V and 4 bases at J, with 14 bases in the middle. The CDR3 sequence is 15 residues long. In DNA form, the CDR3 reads TGTGCCAGTAGTAACCCCGGGACACCTAATCAGCCCCAGCATTTT. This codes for CASSNPGTPNQPQHF.

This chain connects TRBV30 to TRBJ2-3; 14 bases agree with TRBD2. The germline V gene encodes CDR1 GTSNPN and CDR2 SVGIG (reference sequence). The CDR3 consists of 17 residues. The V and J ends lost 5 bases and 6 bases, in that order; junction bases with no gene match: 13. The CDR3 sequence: CAWAGGLAGAPTDTQYF. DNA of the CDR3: TGTGCCTGGGCGGGGGGACTAGCGGGAGCCCCCACGGATACGCAGTATTTT.

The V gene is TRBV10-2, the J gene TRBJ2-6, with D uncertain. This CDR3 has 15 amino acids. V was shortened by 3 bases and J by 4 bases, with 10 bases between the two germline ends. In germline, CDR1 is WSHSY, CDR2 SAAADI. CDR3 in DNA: TGCGCCAGCAGTGAAAACGTGAGAGGGGCCAACGTCCTGACTTTC. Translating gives CASSENVRGANVLTF.

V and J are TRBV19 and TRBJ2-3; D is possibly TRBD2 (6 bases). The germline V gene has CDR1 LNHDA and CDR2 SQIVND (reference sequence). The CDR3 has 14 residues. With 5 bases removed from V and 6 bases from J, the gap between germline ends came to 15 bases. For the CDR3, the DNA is TGTGCCAGTAGTGCTCCCGGAGGGCCGGATACGCAGTATTTT. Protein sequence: CASSAPGGPDTQYF.